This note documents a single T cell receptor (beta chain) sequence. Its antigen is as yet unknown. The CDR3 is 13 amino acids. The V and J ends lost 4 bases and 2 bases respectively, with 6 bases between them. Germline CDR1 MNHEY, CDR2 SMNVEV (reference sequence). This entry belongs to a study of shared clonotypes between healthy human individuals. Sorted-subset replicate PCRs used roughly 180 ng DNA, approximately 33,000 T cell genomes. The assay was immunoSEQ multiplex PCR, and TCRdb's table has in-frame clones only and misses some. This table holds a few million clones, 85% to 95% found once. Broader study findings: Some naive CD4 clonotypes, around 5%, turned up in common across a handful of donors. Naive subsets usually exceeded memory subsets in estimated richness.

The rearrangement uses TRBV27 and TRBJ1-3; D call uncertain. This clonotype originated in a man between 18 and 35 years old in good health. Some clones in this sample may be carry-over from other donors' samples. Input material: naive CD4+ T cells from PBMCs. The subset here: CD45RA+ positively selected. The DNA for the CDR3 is TGTGCCAGCAGTTCAATAGCTGGAAACACCATATATTTT. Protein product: CASSSIAGNTIYF.